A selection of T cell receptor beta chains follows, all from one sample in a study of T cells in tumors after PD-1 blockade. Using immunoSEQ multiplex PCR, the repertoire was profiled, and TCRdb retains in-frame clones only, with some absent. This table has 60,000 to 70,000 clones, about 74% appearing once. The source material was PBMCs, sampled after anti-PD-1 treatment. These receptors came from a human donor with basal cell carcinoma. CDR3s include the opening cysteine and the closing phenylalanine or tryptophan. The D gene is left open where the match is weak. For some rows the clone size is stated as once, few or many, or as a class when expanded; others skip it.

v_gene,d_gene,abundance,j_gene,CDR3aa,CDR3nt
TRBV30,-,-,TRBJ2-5,CACLTGRRETQYF,TGTGCCTGCCTAACGGGGCGGAGAGAGACCCAGTACTTC
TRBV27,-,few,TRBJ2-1,CASSLRGPSYNEQFF,TGTGCCAGCAGTTTGAGGGGACCTTCCTACAATGAGCAGTTCTTC
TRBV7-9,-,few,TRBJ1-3,CASSPRTAGNTIYF,TGTGCCAGCAGCCCGAGGACAGCTGGAAACACCATATATTTT
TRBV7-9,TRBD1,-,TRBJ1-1,CASSLAPQGVVTEAFF,TGTGCCAGCAGCTTAGCCCCACAGGGGGTGGTCACTGAAGCTTTCTTT
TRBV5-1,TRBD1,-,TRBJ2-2,CASSLLGTANTGELFF,TGCGCCAGCAGCTTGTTAGGGACAGCTAACACCGGGGAGCTGTTTTTT
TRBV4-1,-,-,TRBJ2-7,CASSQSRSSSYEQYF,TGCGCCAGCAGCCAATCAAGGTCCAGCTCCTACGAGCAGTACTTC
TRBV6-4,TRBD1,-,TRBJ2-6,CASSEAGGAGANVLTF,TGTGCCAGCAGTGAAGCAGGGGGCGCTGGGGCCAACGTCCTGACTTTC
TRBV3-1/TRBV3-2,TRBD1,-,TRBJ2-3,CASKDRGGADTQYF,TGTGCCAGCAAGGACAGGGGCGGGGCAGATACGCAGTATTTT
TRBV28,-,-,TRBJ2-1,CASSLIGAEEQFF,TGTGCCAGCAGTTTAATCGGAGCAGAAGAGCAGTTCTTC
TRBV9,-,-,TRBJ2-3,CASSPTGRGTDTQYF,TGTGCCAGCAGCCCTACAGGGAGAGGCACAGATACGCAGTATTTT
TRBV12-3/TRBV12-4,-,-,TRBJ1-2,CASSITGGRGYTF,TGTGCCAGCAGTATCACAGGTGGACGGGGCTACACCTTC
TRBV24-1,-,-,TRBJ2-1,CATSDSQLGEQFF,TGTGCCACCAGTGATTCCCAGCTGGGTGAGCAGTTCTTC
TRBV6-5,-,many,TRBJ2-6,CASSTGDSGANVLTF,TGTGCCAGCAGTACGGGAGACTCTGGGGCCAACGTCCTGACTTTC
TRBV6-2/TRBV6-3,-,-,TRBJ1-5,CASSSRQIGNQPQHF,TGTGCCAGCAGTTCTCGGCAGATAGGCAATCAGCCCCAGCATTTT
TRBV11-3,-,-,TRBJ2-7,CASSLGRNYEQYF,TGTGCCAGCAGCTTAGGACGGAACTACGAGCAGTACTTC
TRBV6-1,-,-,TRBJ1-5,CASSETGPPYSNQPQHF,TGTGCCAGCAGTGAAACCGGGCCACCCTATAGCAATCAGCCCCAGCATTTT
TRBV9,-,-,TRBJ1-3,CASSTPTLNSGNTIYF,TGTGCCAGCAGCACCCCGACACTCAACTCTGGAAACACCATATATTTT
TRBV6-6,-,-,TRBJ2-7,CASRDAGRSYEQYF,TGTGCCAGCAGAGACGCGGGTAGGTCCTACGAGCAGTACTTC
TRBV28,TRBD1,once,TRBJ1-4,CASSLRQGEEKLFF,TGTGCCAGCAGTTTAAGACAGGGGGAAGAAAAACTGTTTTTT
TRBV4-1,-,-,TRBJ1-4,CASSAGKNEKLFF,TGCGCCAGCAGCGCAGGGAAGAATGAAAAACTGTTTTTT
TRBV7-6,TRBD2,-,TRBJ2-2,CASSLLAGGALGELFF,TGTGCCAGCAGCTTATTAGCGGGGGGGGCGCTCGGGGAGCTGTTTTTT
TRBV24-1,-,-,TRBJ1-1,CATSDFWADSEAFF,TGTGCCACCAGTGATTTTTGGGCCGACAGTGAAGCTTTCTTT
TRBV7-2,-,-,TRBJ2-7,CASSISYEQYF,TGTGCCAGCAGCATTAGCTACGAGCAGTACTTC
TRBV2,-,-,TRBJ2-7,CASTPGIYEQYF,TGTGCCAGCACACCAGGGATATACGAGCAGTACTTC
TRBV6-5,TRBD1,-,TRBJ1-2,CASSSSRGQARGYTF,TGTGCCAGCAGTTCCTCCCGTGGACAGGCGAGAGGCTACACCTTC
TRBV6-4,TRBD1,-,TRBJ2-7,CASSETTGTYEQYF,TGTGCCAGCAGTGAGACGACAGGGACCTACGAGCAGTACTTC
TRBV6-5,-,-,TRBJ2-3,CASRAISTDTQYF,TGTGCCAGCAGGGCCATTAGCACAGATACGCAGTATTTT
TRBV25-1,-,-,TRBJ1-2,CASSEYGGGNGYTF,TGTGCCAGCAGTGAATATGGGGGGGGTAATGGCTACACCTTC
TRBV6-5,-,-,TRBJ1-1,CASSYSRGIMNTEAFF,TGTGCCAGCAGTTACTCTCGGGGAATCATGAACACTGAAGCTTTCTTT
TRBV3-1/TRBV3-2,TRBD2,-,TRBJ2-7,CASTHSGGYEQYF,TGTGCCAGCACCCACAGCGGGGGCTACGAGCAGTACTTC
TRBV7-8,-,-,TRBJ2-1,CASSLPTVTLTGSYNEQFF,TGTGCCAGCAGCTTACCGACAGTCACCCTTACGGGCTCCTACAATGAGCAGTTCTTC
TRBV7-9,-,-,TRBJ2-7,CASSLGGGSSYEQYF,TGTGCCAGCAGCTTGGGGGGAGGAAGCTCCTACGAGCAGTACTTC
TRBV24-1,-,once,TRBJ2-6,CATSDDTRPGGANVLTF,TGTGCCACCAGTGACGACACTCGTCCGGGGGGGGCCAACGTCCTGACTTTC
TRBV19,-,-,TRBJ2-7,CASSIDPGKLYEQYF,TGTGCCAGTAGTATAGACCCGGGGAAGCTCTACGAGCAGTACTTC
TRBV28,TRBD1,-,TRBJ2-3,CASRLGQGALRSTDTQYF,TGTGCCAGCAGACTAGGACAGGGGGCACTTCGTAGCACAGATACGCAGTATTTT
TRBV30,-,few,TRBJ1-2,CAWSPPGGYGYTF,TGTGCCTGGAGTCCCCCCGGGGGCTATGGCTACACCTTC
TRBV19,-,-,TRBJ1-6,CASSISPGNSPLHF,TGTGCCAGTAGTATTAGCCCCGGCAATTCACCCCTCCACTTT
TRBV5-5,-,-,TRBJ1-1,CASSLDSPEAFF,TGTGCCAGCAGCTTGGACAGCCCAGAAGCTTTCTTT
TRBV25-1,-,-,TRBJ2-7,CASIPTGINYEQYF,TGTGCCAGCATTCCTACTGGGATAAACTACGAGCAGTACTTC
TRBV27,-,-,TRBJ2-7,CASSFYDRLYEQYF,TGTGCCAGCAGTTTCTACGACAGGCTCTACGAGCAGTACTTC
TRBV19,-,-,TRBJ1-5,CASSIDMGPYQPQHF,TGTGCCAGTAGTATAGATATGGGACCTTATCAGCCCCAGCATTTT
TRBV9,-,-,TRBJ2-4,CASSVSLVGNIQYF,TGTGCCAGCAGCGTAAGCTTAGTCGGAAACATTCAGTACTTC
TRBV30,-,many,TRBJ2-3,CAWLGVNTDTQYF,TGTGCCTGGCTGGGGGTAAACACAGATACGCAGTATTTT
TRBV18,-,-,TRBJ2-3,CASSTWGRVKDTQYF,TGTGCCAGCTCAACATGGGGCAGGGTCAAAGATACGCAGTATTTT
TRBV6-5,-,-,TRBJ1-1,CASSYSVRTEAFF,TGTGCCAGCAGTTACTCGGTTCGCACTGAAGCTTTCTTT
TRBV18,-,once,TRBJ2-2,CASSPPRNGELFF,TGTGCCAGCTCACCACCGAGAAACGGGGAGCTGTTTTTT